This TCR beta chain came from a study of blood T cell repertoires in COVID-19. Turning to the study itself: The United States, Italy and Spain supplied acute and convalescent COVID-19 samples.

Before being deemed recovered, Cohort 3 donors had two negative PCRs, clearance, or symptom resolution. TCRdb's table, derived via immunoSEQ multiplex PCR, lists solely in-frame clones and lacks some. The sample lists 140,000 or so clones, roughly four fifths occurring once. J was trimmed by 2 bases and V by 0 bases; bases with no gene match: 3. The length of the CDR3 is 15 residues. Germline V gene data show CDR1 as MNHEY and CDR2 as SVGAGI. What was sequenced was PBMCs or T cells enriched from blood (not recorded which). The J gene is TRBJ2-7, the V gene TRBV6-5; 8 bases map to TRBD1. This receptor was identified in a man between 50 and 59 years old who had recovered from COVID-19. As DNA, the CDR3 is TGTGCCAGCAGTTACTCCGGACAGGGCACCTACGAGCAGTACTTC. Amino acids: CASSYSGQGTYEQYF.